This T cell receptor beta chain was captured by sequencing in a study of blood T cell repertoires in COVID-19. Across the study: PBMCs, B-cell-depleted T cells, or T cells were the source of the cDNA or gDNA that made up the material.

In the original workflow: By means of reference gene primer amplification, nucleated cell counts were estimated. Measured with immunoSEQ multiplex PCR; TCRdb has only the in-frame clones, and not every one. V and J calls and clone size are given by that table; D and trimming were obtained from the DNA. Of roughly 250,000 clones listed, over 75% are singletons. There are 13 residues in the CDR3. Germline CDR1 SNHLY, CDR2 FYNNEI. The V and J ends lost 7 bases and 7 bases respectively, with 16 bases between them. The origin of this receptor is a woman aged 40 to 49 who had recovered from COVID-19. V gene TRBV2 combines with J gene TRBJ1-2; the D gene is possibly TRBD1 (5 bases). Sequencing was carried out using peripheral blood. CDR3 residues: CASNPTGRAGYTF. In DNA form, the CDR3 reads TGTGCCAGCAATCCCACAGGCCGGGCTGGCTACACCTTC.